The rows below give T cell receptor beta chains drawn from one sample of a study of radiotherapy plus CTLA-4 blockade in lung cancer. The method was immunoSEQ multiplex PCR; TCRdb's version includes in-frame clones alone and lacks a portion of them. In the table there are around 70,000 clones, about four fifths of which are singletons. This specimen consisted of peripheral blood, obtained from a patient treated with radiotherapy plus ipilimumab. These receptors all stem from a human donor with non-small cell lung cancer who had a partial response to radiotherapy plus ipilimumab. CDR3s include the opening cysteine and the closing phenylalanine or tryptophan. A D gene is named only where the DNA matches it firmly. Part of the rows lack a size; the others show once, few, many or a class for expanded clones.

d_call: -; j_call: TRBJ1-5; v_call: TRBV6-6; clone_size: few; cdr3_aa: CASSPAGALQPQHF; cdr3_nt: TGTGCCAGCAGTCCCGCAGGGGCCCTTCAGCCCCAGCATTTT
d_call: TRBD2; j_call: TRBJ2-1; v_call: TRBV5-6; clone_size: once; cdr3_aa: CASSLAIGLAGKDEQFF; cdr3_nt: TGTGCCAGCAGCTTGGCGATTGGGCTAGCGGGAAAGGATGAGCAGTTCTTC
d_call: TRBD1; j_call: TRBJ2-5; v_call: TRBV5-1; clone_size: -; cdr3_aa: CASSFSGQAQETQYF; cdr3_nt: TGCGCCAGCAGCTTTTCCGGACAGGCCCAAGAGACCCAGTACTTC
d_call: -; j_call: TRBJ1-2; v_call: TRBV6-5; clone_size: -; cdr3_aa: CASSRETGGYGYTF; cdr3_nt: TGTGCCAGCAGTAGAGAAACGGGGGGCTATGGCTACACCTTC
d_call: -; j_call: TRBJ2-5; v_call: TRBV6-1; clone_size: -; cdr3_aa: CAPRMLSGTQYF; cdr3_nt: TGTGCCCCCAGGATGCTGAGTGGGACCCAGTACTTC
d_call: TRBD1; j_call: TRBJ2-2; v_call: TRBV27; clone_size: -; cdr3_aa: CASRKGQVVAGELFF; cdr3_nt: TGTGCCAGCAGGAAGGGACAGGTTGTCGCCGGGGAGCTGTTTTTT
d_call: -; j_call: TRBJ1-4; v_call: TRBV2; clone_size: once; cdr3_aa: CASSYPSNEKLFF; cdr3_nt: TGTGCCAGCAGTTATCCGAGTAATGAAAAACTGTTTTTT
d_call: -; j_call: TRBJ2-7; v_call: TRBV27; clone_size: -; cdr3_aa: CASSHKGQSFYEQYF; cdr3_nt: TGTGCCAGCAGCCATAAGGGGCAGTCGTTCTACGAGCAGTACTTC
d_call: TRBD1; j_call: TRBJ1-1; v_call: TRBV5-1; clone_size: -; cdr3_aa: CASSLTGWTEAFF; cdr3_nt: TGCGCCAGCAGCCTGACAGGGTGGACTGAAGCTTTCTTT
d_call: -; j_call: TRBJ2-7; v_call: TRBV29-1; clone_size: -; cdr3_aa: CSVGSGNEQYF; cdr3_nt: TGCAGCGTTGGTTCGGGGAACGAGCAGTACTTC
d_call: -; j_call: TRBJ1-4; v_call: TRBV7-2; clone_size: -; cdr3_aa: CASSESNLGGEKLFF; cdr3_nt: TGTGCCAGCAGCGAGAGCAATTTGGGGGGGGAAAAACTGTTTTTT
d_call: -; j_call: TRBJ1-2; v_call: TRBV20-1; clone_size: -; cdr3_aa: CSASEDYGYTF; cdr3_nt: TGCAGTGCTTCCGAGGACTATGGCTACACCTTC
d_call: TRBD2; j_call: TRBJ2-3; v_call: TRBV7-3; clone_size: once; cdr3_aa: CASSLRGGGGTSTDTQYF; cdr3_nt: TGTGCCAGCAGCTTACGTGGCGGGGGGGGTACTAGCACAGATACGCAGTATTTT
d_call: -; j_call: TRBJ2-3; v_call: TRBV10-1; clone_size: once; cdr3_aa: CASSEDPTTFTQYF; cdr3_nt: TGCGCCAGCAGTGAAGATCCGACTACTTTTACGCAGTATTTT